The rows below give T cell receptor beta chains drawn from one sample of a study of CD4 T cells in relation to SARS-CoV-2 and coronaviruses. Some clones are missing from TCRdb's copy, which holds only in-frame ones; the method was immunoSEQ multiplex PCR. The data hold 25,000 to 35,000 clones, with approximately 75% observed a single time. No antigen has been identified for these receptors. The specimen sequenced was CD4+ T cells from PBMCs, cultured in vitro. These receptors were obtained from a human donor in good health. The CDR3 runs from the conserved cysteine through the conserved F or W. A D gene is named only where the DNA matches it firmly. Only some rows state a clone size, as once, few, many or a class for expanded clones.

TGTGCCAGCAGCCTCAGCGGGAGGGCTGGAGATACGCAGTATTTT | CASSLSGRAGDTQYF | TRBJ2-3 | - | TRBD2 | TRBV9
TGCGCCAGCAGCTTGGCCCCGGGGGGACGGACCGGGGAGCTGTTTTTT | CASSLAPGGRTGELFF | TRBJ2-2 | - | TRBD2 | TRBV5-1
TGCGCCAGCAGCCCCCAATTAGGGACAAAAGAGACCCAGTACTTC | CASSPQLGTKETQYF | TRBJ2-5 | - | - | TRBV4-3
TGTGCCAGTAGTAGGCTAGCGGGATTTAGCACAGATACGCAGTATTTT | CASSRLAGFSTDTQYF | TRBJ2-3 | once | TRBD2 | TRBV19
TGTGCCAGCAGCTTAAAACAGGGGCTCGGAAGCTACACCTTC | CASSLKQGLGSYTF | TRBJ1-2 | - | TRBD1 | TRBV7-2
TGTGCCAACAAGCGGGAGGGCAACGCCGGGGAGCTGTTTTTT | CANKREGNAGELFF | TRBJ2-2 | - | TRBD2 | TRBV6-6
TGTGCCAGCAGTGAGATACAAGAGACCCAGTACTTC | CASSEIQETQYF | TRBJ2-5 | - | - | TRBV6-1
TGTGCCAGCAGCCAAGACAGGGGCCCAGGGTATGGCTACACCTTC | CASSQDRGPGYGYTF | TRBJ1-2 | - | - | TRBV3-1/TRBV3-2
TGTGCCAGCAGCTTCACGGGACCCCCCAGCCTAGATACGCAGTATTTT | CASSFTGPPSLDTQYF | TRBJ2-3 | - | - | TRBV7-2
TGTGCCAGCAGCCCTTCCTATCCAGGGCGGGATACGCAGTATTTT | CASSPSYPGRDTQYF | TRBJ2-3 | - | - | TRBV7-2
TGTGCCAGCAGCTTACTTCGGACAGGGTCCAATGAGCAGTTCTTC | CASSLLRTGSNEQFF | TRBJ2-1 | - | TRBD1 | TRBV11-2
TGTGCCAGCAGCGTAGGTAGCGGGGCCGCTGCGTCTACGCAGTATTTT | CASSVGSGAAASTQYF | TRBJ2-3 | - | TRBD2 | TRBV9
TGCAGCGTTGACAGAGCGGGGACCCAGTACTTC | CSVDRAGTQYF | TRBJ2-5 | - | - | TRBV29-1
TGTGCCAGCAGCCATGGGGACTCTGGGGCCAACGTCCTGACTTTC | CASSHGDSGANVLTF | TRBJ2-6 | - | - | TRBV3-1/TRBV3-2
TGTGCCAGCAGCTTAGCCATGACTCAGGGCTACACCTTC | CASSLAMTQGYTF | TRBJ1-2 | few | - | TRBV7-9
TGTGCCAGCAACAAACTCCGATTAGCCAGCAGGGAGACCCAGTACTTC | CASNKLRLASRETQYF | TRBJ2-5 | - | - | TRBV5-6
TGTGCCAGCAGCTTCCCAGGGGCTGGAAACACCATATATTTT | CASSFPGAGNTIYF | TRBJ1-3 | - | - | TRBV7-2
TGTGCCAGCCTCCAGCCCGGGGGGGCGGCGCAGTATTTT | CASLQPGGAAQYF | TRBJ2-3 | - | TRBD2 | TRBV18
TGCGCCAGCAGGGAGGGTCTGGCGGGAGGTCGACGCAGGCAGTATTTT | CASREGLAGGRRRQYF | TRBJ2-3 | - | TRBD2 | TRBV10-1
TGTGCCAGCAATCCCGGGACAGGGGACAATGAGCAGTTCTTC | CASNPGTGDNEQFF | TRBJ2-1 | - | TRBD1 | TRBV27
TGTGCCAGCAGCCCGACTAGGGGGTATACGCAGTATTTT | CASSPTRGYTQYF | TRBJ2-3 | - | - | TRBV7-8
TGTGCCAGCAGTGAACTGTTGGGGCTTGGCTACACCTTC | CASSELLGLGYTF | TRBJ1-2 | - | - | TRBV6-1
TGTGCCAGCAGTTTCGGGGGGGGAGAAGAAGGCTACACCTTC | CASSFGGGEEGYTF | TRBJ1-2 | - | - | TRBV27
TGTGCCAGCAGCTTAGAGGCGGGAGATGAGCAGTTCTTC | CASSLEAGDEQFF | TRBJ2-1 | - | TRBD2 | TRBV11-3
TGCGCCAGCAGCCAACAGGTGGGTTCCGAGCAGTACTTC | CASSQQVGSEQYF | TRBJ2-7 | few | - | TRBV5-1
TGTGCCAGTAGTACAGGGGGGACCATGAACACTGAAGCTTTCTTT | CASSTGGTMNTEAFF | TRBJ1-1 | - | TRBD1 | TRBV19
TGTGCCAGCAGTTACAGCTCTGGGGCCAACGTCCTGACTTTC | CASSYSSGANVLTF | TRBJ2-6 | few | - | TRBV6-2/TRBV6-3
TGTGCCAGCAGCGGGGATAGCAATCAGCCCCAGCATTTT | CASSGDSNQPQHF | TRBJ1-5 | - | - | TRBV6-5
TGTGCCAGCAGTTCACCCGACAGGGACTATGGCTACACCTTC | CASSSPDRDYGYTF | TRBJ1-2 | - | TRBD1 | TRBV6-6
TGTGCCAGCAGCTTAGGGACTAGCGGGATCCTGGGTGAGCAGTACTTC | CASSLGTSGILGEQYF | TRBJ2-7 | few | TRBD2 | TRBV7-8
TGTGCCAGCTCACCGCTGGACTACGAGCAGTACTTC | CASSPLDYEQYF | TRBJ2-7 | - | - | TRBV18
TGTGCCATCAGTGAGCCGGGAGGGCGTGAGGAGCTGTTTTTT | CAISEPGGREELFF | TRBJ2-2 | - | TRBD2 | TRBV10-3
TGTGCCAGCAGAAATCGGACAGGAAATCTCTCCTACGAGCAGTACTTC | CASRNRTGNLSYEQYF | TRBJ2-7 | - | - | TRBV21-1
TGTGCCAGCAGCTTGAACCCGGGACAGACAGATACGCAGTATTTT | CASSLNPGQTDTQYF | TRBJ2-3 | - | TRBD1 | TRBV7-2
TGTGCCAGCAGGCAGACACAGGGTATTGGCTACACCTTC | CASRQTQGIGYTF | TRBJ1-2 | - | - | TRBV11-2
TGTGCCAGTCGTGCTTTGGGATTCCATGGCTACACCTTC | CASRALGFHGYTF | TRBJ1-2 | - | - | TRBV19
TGTGCCAGCAGCCAAAATTCAGGGAAGCTAGCCAAAAACATTCAGTACTTC | CASSQNSGKLAKNIQYF | TRBJ2-4 | - | - | TRBV14
TGTGCCAGCAGACTAACGGGGGGCCAGCAGTTCTTC | CASRLTGGQQFF | TRBJ2-1 | few | - | TRBV7-2
TGTGCCTGGGGGACCGAGACAGGGGCAGGAAACACCATATATTTT | CAWGTETGAGNTIYF | TRBJ1-3 | - | TRBD1 | TRBV30
TGTGCCAGCAGCTCTGTGGGCGGGGGACAGAGCTCCTTTAACTATGGCTACACCTTC | CASSSVGGGQSSFNYGYTF | TRBJ1-2 | once | TRBD1 | TRBV13
TGTGCCAGCAGCTTAGCGACCGGACAGATTCCTGGAAACACCATATATTTT | CASSLATGQIPGNTIYF | TRBJ1-3 | - | - | TRBV7-9
TGTGCCAGCAGCCAAGGCGGGTTCGGCAGTGAAAAACTGTTTTTT | CASSQGGFGSEKLFF | TRBJ1-4 | - | - | TRBV14